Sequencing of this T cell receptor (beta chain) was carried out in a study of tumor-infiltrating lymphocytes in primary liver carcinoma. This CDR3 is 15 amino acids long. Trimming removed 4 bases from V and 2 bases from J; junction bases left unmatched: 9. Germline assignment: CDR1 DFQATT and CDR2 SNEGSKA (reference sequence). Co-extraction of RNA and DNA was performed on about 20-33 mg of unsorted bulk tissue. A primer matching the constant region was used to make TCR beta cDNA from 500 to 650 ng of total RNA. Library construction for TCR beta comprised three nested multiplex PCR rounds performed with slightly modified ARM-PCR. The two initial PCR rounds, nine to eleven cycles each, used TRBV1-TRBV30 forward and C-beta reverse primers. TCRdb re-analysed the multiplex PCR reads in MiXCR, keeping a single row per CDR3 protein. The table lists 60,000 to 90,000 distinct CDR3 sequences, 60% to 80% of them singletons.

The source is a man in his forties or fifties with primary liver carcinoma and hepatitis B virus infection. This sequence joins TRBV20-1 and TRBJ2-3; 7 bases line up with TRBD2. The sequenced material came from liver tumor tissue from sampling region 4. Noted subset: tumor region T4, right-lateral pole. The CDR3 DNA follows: TGCAGTGCTACCACGGGAGGTCATTTCACAGATACGCAGTATTTT. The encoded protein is CSATTGGHFTDTQYF.